Listed below are T cell receptor beta chains from one sample, sequenced in a study of shared clonotypes between healthy human individuals. Clones were read by immunoSEQ multiplex PCR, and TCRdb kept only the in-frame ones, dropping some. The data contain some 500,000 clones, around 96% of them seen just once; the ten biggest clones take up about 0.068%. The specimen sequenced was naive CD4+ T cells sorted from blood. Source of these receptors: a woman younger than 45 in good health. The CDR3 runs from the conserved cysteine through the conserved F or W. D genes are given only for firm matches. Rows may omit the clone size; those that give it use once, few, many or a size class.

v_call	d_call	j_call	clone_size	cdr3_nt	cdr3_aa
TRBV2	.	TRBJ2-7	.	TGTGCCAGCAGCCATAGGGATTCCTACGAGCAGTACTTC	CASSHRDSYEQYF
TRBV5-1	TRBD1	TRBJ2-7	.	TGCGCCAGCAGCTCCACCGGACAGGCCAAAGGAGAGCAGTACTTC	CASSSTGQAKGEQYF
TRBV29-1	.	TRBJ2-1	.	TGCAGCGTTAGGTCAGCGGGCCGAAATGAGCAGTTCTTC	CSVRSAGRNEQFF
TRBV30	TRBD1	TRBJ2-5	.	TGTGCCTGGGGCCTGAGGTCAGGGGGCGATACTCCGTACTTC	CAWGLRSGGDTPYF
TRBV7-9	.	TRBJ1-5	.	TGTGCCAGCAGCGTTACTAATCAGCCCCAGCATTTT	CASSVTNQPQHF
TRBV5-1	TRBD2	TRBJ2-2	once	TGCGCCAGCAGCTGGGGGACTAGCGGGAGGGCGTCGAACACCGGGGAGCTGTTTTTT	CASSWGTSGRASNTGELFF
TRBV7-3	TRBD2	TRBJ2-3	.	TGTGCCAGCAGCTTAAGGCCATCGGCGGGAGTCGATACGCAGTATTTT	CASSLRPSAGVDTQYF
TRBV4-1	TRBD2	TRBJ2-7	.	TGCGCCAGCAGCCAAAGCGGGACGTACGAGCAGTACTTC	CASSQSGTYEQYF
TRBV28	TRBD1	TRBJ2-7	.	TGTGCCAGCACCTATGAGACAGGGCTAGATCGAGAGCAGTACTTC	CASTYETGLDREQYF
TRBV5-4	TRBD2	TRBJ2-1	.	TGTGCCAGCAGCCAGACTAGCGGCTCCTACAATGAGCAGTTCTTC	CASSQTSGSYNEQFF
TRBV28	.	TRBJ1-6	.	TGTGCCAGCAGTTTAGCGCAGGAGAATTCACCCCTCCACTTT	CASSLAQENSPLHF
TRBV5-1	.	TRBJ1-1	.	TGCGCCAGCAGCTTGGTTACAGGGTATCGAACCACTGAAGCTTTCTTT	CASSLVTGYRTTEAFF
TRBV18	.	TRBJ2-3	.	TGTGCCAGCTCACCATCGTCCGGGACAAGCACAGATACGCAGTATTTT	CASSPSSGTSTDTQYF
TRBV28	TRBD2	TRBJ2-1	.	TGTGCCAGCAGTTCCCCCGGGCTAGCGGGCACGCAACAGTTCTTC	CASSSPGLAGTQQFF
TRBV28	.	TRBJ2-7	.	TGTGCCAGCACCCCGGGGGAGGCGGGCTCCTACGAGCAGTACTTC	CASTPGEAGSYEQYF
TRBV29-1	TRBD1	TRBJ1-1	.	TGCAGCGCCGGACAGGCGGAGAACACTGAAGCTTTCTTT	CSAGQAENTEAFF
TRBV7-9	.	TRBJ1-2	.	TGTGCCAGCAGCTTCGCAGGAAACTATGGCTACACCTTC	CASSFAGNYGYTF